Listed below are T cell receptor beta chains from one sample, sequenced in a study of shared clonotypes between healthy human individuals. Data came from immunoSEQ multiplex PCR; TCRdb stores just in-frame clones and leaves some out. Of 2 million to 2.5 million clones in the sample, 85% to 95% are singletons; the top ten hold 0.35% to 0.5%. The sequencing input was naive CD4+ T cells from PBMCs. All receptors come from a man aged 18 to 29 in good health. Some clones in this sample may be carry-over from other donors' samples. The conserved cysteine and the conserved F or W are not part of the CDR3 here.

J gene	V gene	CDR3 protein
TRBJ2-1	TRBV27	ASSQPAWRDHNEQF
TRBJ1-6	TRBV27	ASSANSYNSPLH
TRBJ2-7	TRBV7-3	ASSEGGGEQY
TRBJ2-5	TRBV20-1	SAISETQY
TRBJ2-7	TRBV28	ASSQTYEQY
TRBJ2-2	TRBV10-3	AISFRGASTGELF
TRBJ2-3	TRBV7-3	ASSPGGGTPTRRDTQY
TRBJ1-5	TRBV28	ASTFGRGNQPQH
TRBJ2-6	TRBV7-9	ASSLQGDPYGSGANVLT
TRBJ2-3	TRBV5-1	ASTRDRVAHTQY
TRBJ2-3	TRBV28	ASSGGSTDTQY
TRBJ1-1	TRBV28	ATGPGTRTAEAF
TRBJ1-1	TRBV4-2	ASSQEGKEAF
TRBJ1-2	TRBV7-2	ASSFPGANYGYT
TRBJ2-7	TRBV29-1	SVVAAGPFYEQY
TRBJ2-3	TRBV5-1	ASSLGPLGGGTDTQY
TRBJ2-7	TRBV5-8	ASSFGLSSYEQY
TRBJ1-2	TRBV19	ASSGQGQGYGHT
TRBJ2-7	TRBV7-2	ASSFQSGRGYEQY
TRBJ2-1	TRBV28	ASSPSQGGFYNEQF
TRBJ2-3	TRBV30	AWSREGTQY
TRBJ2-1	TRBV7-8	ASSLGLAGEQF
TRBJ2-2	TRBV6-5	ASRRGRTGELF
TRBJ2-1	TRBV7-3	ASSPRPSGGNEQF
TRBJ2-1	TRBV6-1	ASSGTSGRPAYNEQF
TRBJ2-3	TRBV5-1	ASSPGGAGATDTQY
TRBJ2-5	TRBV6-5	ASSYDREETQY
TRBJ2-1	TRBV7-2	ASSFTGTSGNEQF
TRBJ2-7	TRBV6-1	ASSALWTGTYEQY
TRBJ1-1	TRBV5-1	ASSVQGPNTEAF
TRBJ1-5	TRBV25-1	ASKQDQPQH
TRBJ2-3	TRBV2	ASSSQGADTQY
TRBJ1-2	TRBV28	ASSLPAGGAYGYT
TRBJ2-1	TRBV28	ASSLSRTTYNEQF
TRBJ2-1	TRBV7-9	ASSLYIGEQF
TRBJ2-1	TRBV6-1	ASSLTAEQF
TRBJ2-2	TRBV12-5	ASGRGVGNTGELF
TRBJ2-3	TRBV4-1	ASSQDRGAGGPHEDTQY
TRBJ1-5	TRBV2	ASNGGTITSQH
TRBJ1-2	TRBV15	ATSGVKMHGYT